Listed below are T cell receptor beta chains from one sample, sequenced in a study of OX40 agonist ivuxolimab in advanced cancers. Clones were sequenced by immunoSEQ multiplex PCR, and TCRdb holds only the in-frame ones, with some missing. The profile covers some 110,000 clones, with about nine tenths appearing a single time and roughly 0.5% taken by the ten largest. The sample in question was CD4+ or CD8+ T cells sorted from blood, obtained in a trial of the OX40 agonist ivuxolimab. All receptors derive from an adult with an advanced solid tumor such as melanoma, head and neck, liver or kidney cancer. The conserved cysteine and the conserved F or W are not part of the CDR3 here. The order of the fields is J gene, V gene, CDR3 protein.

TRBJ1-6 | TRBV27 | ASRGAGAINSPLH
TRBJ2-7 | TRBV4-3 | ASSQELNNYEQY
TRBJ1-1 | TRBV6-5 | ATQTPGREAF
TRBJ1-5 | TRBV7-2 | ASSAHPGGPQH
TRBJ2-7 | TRBV18 | ASSPPGRVAYEQY
TRBJ2-7 | TRBV28 | ASKNGPYEQY
TRBJ2-7 | TRBV5-1 | ASSSSRDEQY
TRBJ1-3 | TRBV27 | ASRAGDSSLSGNTIY
TRBJ1-2 | TRBV5-1 | ASSPGTVYGYT
TRBJ2-5 | TRBV2 | ASSDGGGPQETQY
TRBJ1-4 | TRBV7-2 | ASRPLGGSNEKLF
TRBJ1-4 | TRBV7-2 | ASSLDRGASEKLF
TRBJ1-2 | TRBV7-9 | ASSNPTGTPHNGYT
TRBJ2-1 | TRBV6-1 | ASSLLETEQF
TRBJ2-7 | TRBV6-5 | ASSYGAGGYYEQY
TRBJ2-5 | TRBV19 | ASSILQAGKETQY
TRBJ1-2 | TRBV5-4 | ASTPGQGVSGGYT
TRBJ2-4 | TRBV28 | ASSGNIQY
TRBJ1-5 | TRBV19 | ASSTAGASNQPQH
TRBJ1-1 | TRBV6-1 | ASDNGAMNTEAF
TRBJ1-1 | TRBV7-2 | ASSLTDLTEAF
TRBJ1-4 | TRBV28 | ASSPGGSPNEKLF
TRBJ1-4 | TRBV28 | ASIPRDSTNEKLF
TRBJ1-1 | TRBV7-9 | ASSLEGIGAF
TRBJ2-1 | TRBV5-5 | ASSWIGRDEQF
TRBJ2-5 | TRBV7-2 | ASSLAPRGGAETQY
TRBJ2-5 | TRBV6-1 | ASSAGRLKETQY
TRBJ2-3 | TRBV6-1 | ASSEVGGRRRTDTQY
TRBJ2-3 | TRBV7-2 | ASRLDSHTDTQY
TRBJ1-5 | TRBV28 | ASSLNSNQPQH
TRBJ1-5 | TRBV2 | ASSDRDNQPQH
TRBJ2-1 | TRBV7-2 | ASSSSTGTGRSWEQF
TRBJ2-5 | TRBV6-5 | ASSYSQTQY
TRBJ1-4 | TRBV11-2 | ASSRAGEKLF
TRBJ2-2 | TRBV4-1 | ASSQGRGVSGELF
TRBJ1-4 | TRBV4-3 | ASSQNQGAGGNEKLF
TRBJ1-5 | TRBV19 | ASSTSDAPQGQPQH
TRBJ1-4 | TRBV5-5 | ASSAQGGPEKLF
TRBJ2-3 | TRBV28 | ASSTLAGGIDTQY
TRBJ2-1 | TRBV7-9 | ASSSAWPDNEQF
TRBJ1-4 | TRBV28 | ASSLGGGPLSEKLF
TRBJ2-6 | TRBV6-5 | ASSYTRGTGANVLT
TRBJ2-1 | TRBV28 | ASSLYQGQVQGQF
TRBJ1-4 | TRBV28 | ASSSDMAGTNEKLF
TRBJ1-3 | TRBV5-3 | ARSLRNSSGNTIY
TRBJ1-2 | TRBV28 | ASRPRGQGVEGYT
TRBJ2-1 | TRBV7-8 | ASSSTKGGNEQF
TRBJ2-1 | TRBV29-1 | SVEAGSSYNEQF
TRBJ1-2 | TRBV5-4 | ASSPGAPLYGYT
TRBJ2-5 | TRBV7-2 | ASSLQVRVETQY
TRBJ1-5 | TRBV13 | ASSLRGNQPQH
TRBJ2-1 | TRBV19 | ASSIGDRRNEQF
TRBJ2-2 | TRBV7-8 | ASSLGLAGELF
TRBJ1-3 | TRBV7-8 | ASSSLADRTFSGNTIY
TRBJ2-3 | TRBV4-3 | ASSQGMRGGATDTQY
TRBJ2-5 | TRBV5-1 | ASSLDTGGETQY
TRBJ1-1 | TRBV7-2 | ASSWDRASGTEAF